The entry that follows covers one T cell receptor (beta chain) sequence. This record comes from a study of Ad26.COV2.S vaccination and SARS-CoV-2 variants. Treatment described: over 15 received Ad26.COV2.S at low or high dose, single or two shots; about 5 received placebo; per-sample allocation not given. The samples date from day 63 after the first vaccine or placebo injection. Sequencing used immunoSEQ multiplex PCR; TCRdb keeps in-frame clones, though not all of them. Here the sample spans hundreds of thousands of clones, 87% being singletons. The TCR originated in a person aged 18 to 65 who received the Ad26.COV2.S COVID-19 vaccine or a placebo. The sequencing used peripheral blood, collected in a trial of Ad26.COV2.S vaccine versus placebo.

CDR3 protein: CASSPRVGAGYEQYF. CDR3 coding DNA: TGTGCCAGCAGCCCCCGGGTAGGGGCTGGCTACGAGCAGTACTTC. This chain connects TRBV5-6 to TRBJ2-7; tentative D call: TRBD1 (5 bases). This CDR3 has 15 amino acids. Trimming took 4 bases from V and 3 from J, leaving 17 bases between them. Germline loops: CDR1 SGHDT, CDR2 YYEEEE.